These 4 T cell receptor beta chains were all obtained from the same sample, sequenced in a study of blood T cell repertoires in COVID-19. The table came from immunoSEQ multiplex PCR; TCRdb's copy has only in-frame clones and leaves some out. The profile shows approximately 190,000 clones, around four fifths of them singletons. The sequenced sample consisted of peripheral blood. The receptors were gathered from a woman aged 70-85 years with active or convalescent COVID-19.

The sample holds one count of this clone. The chain carries TRBV6-5 and TRBJ2-2; D not resolved. This CDR3 comprises 15 residues. Trimming took 0 bases from V and 1 from J, leaving 6 bases between them. Germline CDR1 MNHEY, CDR2 SVGAGI. The CDR3 DNA sequence: TGTGCCAGCAGTTACTCGTACGGGAACACCGGGGAGCTGTTTTTT. Amino acid sequence: CASSYSYGNTGELFF.

This sequence joins TRBV6-5 and TRBJ2-5; 10 bases line up with TRBD2. With 3 bases clipped from V and 4 bases from J, the junction kept 5 bases outside the gene matches. The CDR3 consists of 15 residues. CDR1 MNHEY and CDR2 SVGAGI come from the germline V gene. The CDR3: CASSYGPSGRETQYF. CDR3 in DNA: TGTGCCAGCAGTTATGGCCCTAGCGGGAGAGAGACCCAGTACTTC.

The chain combines TRBV7-3 with TRBJ2-3, with TRBD1 identical over 7 bases. The CDR3 is 14 residues long. The germline V gene has CDR1 SGHTA and CDR2 FQGTGA. After removal of 5 bases from V and 4 bases from J, the junction contained 6 bases not matched to a gene. The CDR3 loop is CASSTRQGSDTQYF. Here the CDR3 DNA reads TGTGCCAGCAGCACACGACAGGGTTCAGATACGCAGTATTTT.

This clone was seen repeatedly, ten times or more. The chain links TRBV6-1 to TRBJ2-7; the match to TRBD2 covers 7 bases. The ends lost 0 bases at V and 3 bases at J; junction bases unmatched: 11. Germline V gene data show CDR1 as MNHNS and CDR2 as SASEGT. This CDR3 is 17 amino acids long. CDR3 sequence (DNA): TGTGCCAGCAGTGAAGCGCTTCGGGCGGGAGTGTACTACGAGCAGTACTTC. Its protein product is CASSEALRAGVYYEQYF.